Each of the 9 T cell receptor beta chains below was sequenced from the same sample in a study of vaccination and CD4 T cells after COVID-19. Sequence data for DNA of cultured CD4+ T cells were generated by the Oncomine TCR Beta short-read assay. Each CDR3 protein gets one entry after TCRdb re-called the PCR reads with MiXCR. Of 9,000 to 10,000 distinct CDR3 sequences in the sample, under 60% are singletons; the top ten hold roughly 22%. These receptors' targets are unknown. Sample treatment: approximately nine-day PBMC culture with coronavirus spike peptide pools or control peptides (ViraFEST assay). Sequencing was performed on CD4+ T cells from blood, cultured in vitro. These receptor sequences come from a human donor who had recovered from COVID-19.

This clonotype was seen a few times. The chain uses TRBV20-1 and TRBJ1-1; D unresolved. V was shortened by 3 bases and J by 5 bases, with 13 bases between the two germline ends. Looked up from germline, CDR1 is DFQATT and CDR2 is SNEGSKA (reference sequence). The CDR3 sequence is 13 residues long. The CDR3 bases are TGCAGTGCTAGGGACGGCGGGTTTACTGAAGCTTTCTTT. Translated: CSARDGGFTEAFF.

V and J are TRBV5-4 and TRBJ1-1; unclear D gene. This CDR3 spans 13 amino acids. V was trimmed by 2 bases and J by 5 bases, leaving 10 bases between them. CDR1 SGHNT and CDR2 YYREEE come from the germline V gene (reference sequence). Written as DNA, the CDR3 is TGTGCCAGCAGCTTTGACCCGAGGACTGAAGCTTTCTTT. This codes for CASSFDPRTEAFF.

V is TRBV5-5 and J is TRBJ1-5; TRBD1 agrees at 8 bases. Germline V gene lookup returns CDR1 SGHKS and CDR2 YYEKEE (reference sequence). The J segment lost 2 bases and the V segment lost 4 bases, leaving 5 bases of the junction unmatched. The CDR3 contains 15 residues. The CDR3 DNA reads TGTGCCAGCAGCCGATTGACAGGGGGCAATCAGCCCCAGCATTTT. Amino acids: CASSRLTGGNQPQHF. Full variable domain (outside the CDR3, taken from reference TRBV5-5 and TRBJ1-5): DAGVTQSPTHLIKTRGQQVTLRCSPISGHKSVSWYQQVLGQGPQFIFQYYEKEERGRGNFPDRFSARQFPNYSSELNVNALLLGDSALYLCASSRLTGGNQPQHFGDGTRLSIL.

Only a few counts were recorded for this clonotype. The chain has TRBV5-1 and TRBJ1-2; D may be TRBD1 (5 bases). Germline CDR1 and CDR2: SGHRS and YFSETQ. The CDR3 runs to 14 residues. The V and J ends lost 2 bases and 4 bases respectively, with 12 bases between them. CDR3 in amino acids: CASSLEGEAYGYTF. CDR3 DNA sequence: TGCGCCAGCAGCTTAGAAGGGGAGGCCTATGGCTACACCTTC.

V is TRBV20-1 and J is TRBJ1-5; D not certain. Germline CDR1 and CDR2: DFQATT and SNEGSKA (reference sequence). The length of the CDR3 is 12 residues. Trimming removed 2 bases from V and 2 bases from J, with 4 bases in between. The CDR3 region has the DNA TGCAGTGCTAGACGTGGCAATCAGCCCCAGCATTTT. Amino acids: CSARRGNQPQHF.

The chain recombines TRBV7-9 with TRBJ2-2, with 9 bases identical to TRBD1. The CDR3 is 18 amino acids. J gave up 1 base and V 4 bases, and 10 bases lay outside the gene matches. Per the germline V gene, CDR1 is SEHNR and CDR2 is FQNEAQ (reference sequence). The CDR3, as DNA: TGTGCCAGCAGCTCCCCTAGGGGGGACAGGGAGAACACCGGGGAGCTGTTTTTT. It yields the protein CASSSPRGDRENTGELFF.

The gene calls are TRBV20-1 and TRBJ2-7; 8 bases are a match to TRBD2. V dropped 6 bases and J dropped 4; count of bases not matched to a gene: 11. The CDR3 loop spans 14 amino acids. Germline V gives CDR1 DFQATT, CDR2 SNEGSKA (reference sequence). The CDR3 region has the DNA TGCAGTGCACCCCGCCCGGGAGGGTCTTACGAGCAGTACTTC. Translating it yields CSAPRPGGSYEQYF.

The rearrangement uses TRBV15 and TRBJ2-5; D is tentatively TRBD1 or TRBD2 (5 bases each). The CDR3 runs 15 residues. Deletions cut 4 bases from V and 5 bases from J, with 17 bases between. CDR1 is LNHNV, CDR2 YYDKDF, per germline (reference sequence). The CDR3 sequence is CATSTPSLRDETQYF. In DNA, the CDR3 is TGTGCCACCAGCACGCCCTCATTGAGGGACGAGACCCAGTACTTC.

This clonotype rates as large. V usage is TRBV30 and J usage is TRBJ1-2; no definite D call. This CDR3 contains 13 residues. V was pared by 0 bases and J by 5 bases, with 10 bases between. Per germline, CDR1 GTSNPN and CDR2 SVGIG (reference sequence). The CDR3 sequence: CAWSVQQSYGYTF. In DNA form, the CDR3 reads TGTGCCTGGAGTGTACAACAGTCTTATGGCTACACCTTC.